This entry lists 23 T cell receptor beta chains sequenced from one sample in a study of breast tumors, draining lymph nodes, adjacent tissues. Breast cancer patients provided tissue from their axillary draining lymph nodes. From the multiplex PCR reads, TCRdb called clonotypes with MiXCR, one entry per CDR3 protein. The table records about 170,000 distinct CDR3 sequences, around 33% of them present only once. Sequenced input: axillary lymph node tissue. Source of these receptors: a female donor with breast cancer. Some clones in this sample may be carry-over from other donors' samples.

This clonotype was counted many times. The V and J genes are TRBV2 and TRBJ2-1, with TRBD2 matching 9 bases. Trimming cost V 8 bases and J 8 bases; bases outside gene matches: 22. Germline V CDR1 and CDR2: SNHLY, FYNNEI. The CDR3 loop spans 18 amino acids. In DNA, the CDR3 is TGTGCCAGCCGCCGATCATTTTATAGCGGGAGACTGGGTGATGAGCAGTTCTTC. Amino acids: CASRRSFYSGRLGDEQFF.

This clonotype has at least ten counts. A read error is likely, as this CDR3 ends without the conserved phenylalanine or tryptophan. This sequence joins TRBV9 and TRBJ2-7, with 10 bases that match TRBD2. Germline V gene data show CDR1 as SGDLS and CDR2 as YYNGEE. This CDR3 is built from 14 residues. After removal of 0 bases from V and 6 bases from J, the junction contained 3 bases not matched to a gene. The CDR3 DNA sequence: TGTGCCAGCAGCGTAGCCCCTAGCGGGAGCGAGCAGTACCTC. It encodes CASSVAPSGSEQYL.

This clonotype was observed many times. V is TRBV30 and J is TRBJ2-7; 12 nucleotides match TRBD1. Germline V lookup: CDR1 GTSNPN, CDR2 SVGIG (reference sequence). The ends lost 5 bases at V and 8 bases at J; junction bases unmatched: 7. This CDR3 spans 13 amino acids. The CDR3 DNA follows: TGTGCCTGGGACCTCGGGACAGGGGGCCAGCAGTACTTC. Amino acids: CAWDLGTGGQQYF. The full variable domain, with the rest looked up from reference TRBV30 and TRBJ2-7, is SQTIHQWPATLVQPVGSPLSLECTVEGTSNPNLYWYRQAAGRGLQLLFYSVGIGQISSEVPQNLSASRPQDRQFILSSKKLLLSDSGFYLCAWDLGTGGQQYFGPGTRLTVT.

A word on this clonotype: This may arise from a read error, as a much more abundant clone is one base away. The CDR3 DNA is TGCAGTGCTAGCAGGACAGAGGAGCAGTCCTTC. Translation gives CSASRTEEQSF. V and J are TRBV20-1 and TRBJ2-1, with D maybe TRBD1 (6 bases). This CDR3 spans 11 amino acids. From germline, CDR1 is DFQATT and CDR2 SNEGSKA (reference sequence).

This clonotype was recorded at least ten times. This rearrangement joins TRBV7-9 to TRBJ2-4; D gene ambiguous. The CDR3 extends over 15 amino acids. Germline V gene sequence: CDR1 SEHNR, CDR2 FQNEAQ (reference sequence). The V gene lost 1 base and the J gene lost 3 bases, with 10 bases spanning the gap. CDR3 residues: CASSLDSAVKNIQYF. For the CDR3, the DNA is TGTGCCAGCAGCTTAGATTCGGCGGTCAAAAACATTCAGTACTTC.

This clonotype was seen ten or more times. The chain carries TRBV2 and TRBJ2-7, with a possible D match to TRBD2 (5 bases). Germline V gene sequence: CDR1 SNHLY, CDR2 FYNNEI. There are 13 residues in the CDR3. Trimming removed 6 bases at V and 3 bases at J, with 12 bases between. CDR3 sequence: CASSALEIYEQYF. CDR3 sequence (DNA): TGTGCCAGCAGCGCACTAGAGATCTACGAGCAGTACTTC.

The chain recombines TRBV5-1 with TRBJ2-5, with D perhaps matching TRBD1 or TRBD2 (6 bases each). Trimming pared 4 bases from V and 4 bases from J, leaving 14 bases between. Germline values: CDR1 SGHRS, CDR2 YFSETQ. The CDR3 is 14 amino acids. The CDR3 bases are TGCGCCAGCAGCATGGGGGGCTTGGGAGAGACCCAGTACTTC. It specifies CASSMGGLGETQYF.

Many counts were recorded for this clonotype. This chain joins TRBV4-1 and TRBJ2-2, with unresolved D. The length of the CDR3 is 14 residues. V lost 2 bases and J lost 2, with 6 bases in between. Germline V gene sequence: CDR1 MGHRA, CDR2 YSYEKL. CDR3 amino acids: CASSQTRNTGELFF. The CDR3 nucleotides read TGCGCCAGCAGCCAAACGAGAAACACCGGGGAGCTGTTTTTT.

This clonotype was counted many times. CDR3 bases: TGTGCCAGCAGCGTAGCTGTTGGAAACACCATATATTTT. This translates into CASSVAVGNTIYF. The rearrangement joins TRBV9 to TRBJ1-3; no clear D gene. The ends were cut back, 0 bases at V and 3 bases at J, with 4 bases in the middle. CDR1 and CDR2 (germline): SGDLS, YYNGEE. The CDR3 covers 13 residues.

The rearrangement links TRBV5-6 to TRBJ2-2; tentative D call: TRBD2 (6 bases). V was trimmed by 0 bases and J by 6 bases, leaving 12 bases between them. Germline V gene sequence: CDR1 SGHDT, CDR2 YYEEEE. The CDR3 contains 15 residues. Here the CDR3 reads CASSLVSRRAGELFF. The CDR3 region has the DNA TGTGCCAGCAGCTTGGTTAGCAGGAGGGCCGGGGAGCTGTTTTTT.

This clonotype was seen many times. This chain connects TRBV7-8 to TRBJ1-6, with D unresolved. In germline, CDR1 is SGHVS, CDR2 FQNEAQ. Trimming shortened V by 1 base and J by 8 bases, and 6 bases separated the two germline ends. This CDR3 is 13 amino acids long. The CDR3 region is CASSLVSDSPLHF. CDR3 DNA: TGTGCCAGCAGCTTAGTTTCCGATTCACCCCTCCACTTT.

This clonotype was picked up many times. The chain is built from TRBV10-2 and TRBJ1-2; 10 bases line up with TRBD1. CDR3 length: 14 residues. In germline, CDR1 is WSHSY, CDR2 SAAADI. J was trimmed by 4 bases and V by 6 bases; bases with no gene match: 5. For the CDR3, the DNA is TGCGCCAGCAGGGGGACAGGGGACCTCTATGGCTACACCTTC. Protein: CASRGTGDLYGYTF.

This clonotype was recorded at least ten times. At one of its ends the junction is not consistent with the germline gene, which may arise from a read error. V and J are TRBV7-9 and TRBJ1-3; the match to TRBD1 covers 7 bases. The length of the CDR3 is 15 residues. CDR1 and CDR2 from the germline V gene are SEHNR and FQNEAQ (reference sequence). CDR3 coding DNA: TGTGCCAGCAGTCCTCAGGGGGGCCCTGGGAACACCATATATTTT. It encodes CASSPQGGPGNTIYF.

This clonotype was counted many times. The chain combines TRBV3-1 with TRBJ1-6, with D uncertain. This CDR3 contains 13 residues. V lost 0 bases to trimming and J lost 9 bases, with 6 bases between them. Germline V gene lookup returns CDR1 LGHDT and CDR2 YNNKEL (reference sequence). The CDR3 DNA follows: TGTGCCAGCAGCCAAGAACTGGCTTCACCCCTCCACTTT. Protein product: CASSQELASPLHF.

Points on this clonotype: It may be a read error: a sequence one base away is much more abundant. V is TRBV12-3 or TRBV12-4 and J is TRBJ1-2, with D possibly TRBD1 on 6 matching bases. The ends were cut back, 7 bases at V and 7 bases at J, with 16 bases in the middle. The CDR3 runs 13 residues. CDR3 residues: CASNNGGGLGYTF. The CDR3 bases are TGTGCCAGCAATAACGGGGGCGGACTTGGCTACACCTTC.

This chain joins TRBV6-4 and TRBJ2-1; either TRBD1 or TRBD2 may fit D (7 bases each). The length of the CDR3 is 15 residues. From germline, CDR1 is MRHNA and CDR2 SNTAGT. V was clipped by 5 bases and J by 8 bases, with 19 bases between them. The CDR3 sequence is CASSHRGGGRDEQFF. CDR3 in DNA: TGTGCCAGCAGTCACCGGGGAGGGGGCAGGGATGAGCAGTTCTTC.

Comments on this clonotype: As the CDR3 is not closed by the conserved phenylalanine or tryptophan, this likely results from a read error. The rearrangement uses TRBV4-1 and TRBJ2-7; weak D call: TRBD1 (6 bases). V gave up 0 bases and J gave up 6 bases, with 15 bases separating them. Germline values: CDR1 MGHRA, CDR2 YSYEKL. The CDR3 runs 15 residues. The DNA for the CDR3 is TGCGCCAGCAGCCAAGAAGGGGTGAGAGGGGGCGAGCAGTACTCC. This sequence encodes CASSQEGVRGGEQYS.

The chain couples TRBV4-1 to TRBJ2-1; 8 bases match TRBD1. This CDR3 region has 16 residues. The germline V gene has CDR1 MGHRA and CDR2 YSYEKL. The ends lost 4 bases at V and 7 bases at J; junction bases unmatched: 12. CDR3 residues: CASSPRGGQGWNEQFF. In nucleotides, the CDR3 is TGCGCCAGCAGCCCCCGTGGAGGACAGGGTTGGAATGAGCAGTTCTTC.

This clonotype was seen repeatedly, ten times or more. The rearrangement links TRBV14 to TRBJ2-2; 9 bases are shared with TRBD2. J lost 5 bases, V lost 1 base, and 2 bases had no gene match. The CDR3 covers 15 residues. The germline CDR1 and CDR2 sequences are SGHDN and FVKESK. This CDR3 is CASSQGLAVTGELFF. The CDR3 nucleotides read TGTGCCAGCAGCCAAGGACTAGCGGTTACCGGGGAGCTGTTTTTT. The complete variable domain, with remaining parts taken from reference TRBV14 and TRBJ2-2, reads EAGVTQFPSHSVIEKGQTVTLRCDPISGHDNLYWYRRVMGKEIKFLLHFVKESKQDESGMPNNRFLAERTGGTYSTLKVQPAELEDSGVYFCASSQGLAVTGELFFGEGSRLTVL.

As concerns this clonotype: This clone may be a read error of a much larger clone one base away. The J gene is TRBJ2-7, the V gene TRBV27; 8 bases fit TRBD1. This CDR3 comprises 15 residues. Germline values: CDR1 MNHEY, CDR2 SMNVEV (reference sequence). The CDR3 here is CASRVDRGYSYERYF. The CDR3 DNA reads as TGTGCCAGCAGGGTTGACAGGGGATACTCCTACGAGCGGTACTTC.

This clonotype appeared many times. The chain combines TRBV15 with TRBJ2-5, with a weak D call TRBD2 (6 bases). Germline V lookup: CDR1 LNHNV, CDR2 YYDKDF (reference sequence). The ends were cut back, 3 bases at V and 4 bases at J, with 9 bases in the middle. The CDR3 is made up of 13 amino acids. The CDR3 region has the DNA TGTGCCACCAGCAGCGGGAGAGTAGAGACCCAGTACTTC. It is translated as CATSSGRVETQYF.

This clonotype has a count of ten or more. A much larger clone differs by one base, so this may be a read error. The chain is built from TRBV20-1 and TRBJ2-3; D is possibly TRBD2 (5 bases). Germline V gene sequence: CDR1 DFQATT, CDR2 SNEGSKA (reference sequence). V lost 1 base and J 8 bases, leaving 16 bases between the germline ends. This CDR3 contains 14 residues. DNA for the CDR3: TGCAGTGCTAGAGTGGCGGGTAGGTTGGCTACGCAGTATTTT. Its translation is CSARVAGRLATQYF.

Comments on this clonotype: Compared with germline, one end of the junction differs, possibly owing to a read error. The V call is TRBV29-1, the J call TRBJ2-1; TRBD1 might be the D (5 bases). The CDR3 has 14 amino acids. In germline, CDR1 is SQVTM, CDR2 ANQGSEA. The CDR3 DNA is TGCAGCGTAAGGGGCGGCGTGTCATCCAATGAACAGTTCTTC. It translates to CSVRGGVSSNEQFF.